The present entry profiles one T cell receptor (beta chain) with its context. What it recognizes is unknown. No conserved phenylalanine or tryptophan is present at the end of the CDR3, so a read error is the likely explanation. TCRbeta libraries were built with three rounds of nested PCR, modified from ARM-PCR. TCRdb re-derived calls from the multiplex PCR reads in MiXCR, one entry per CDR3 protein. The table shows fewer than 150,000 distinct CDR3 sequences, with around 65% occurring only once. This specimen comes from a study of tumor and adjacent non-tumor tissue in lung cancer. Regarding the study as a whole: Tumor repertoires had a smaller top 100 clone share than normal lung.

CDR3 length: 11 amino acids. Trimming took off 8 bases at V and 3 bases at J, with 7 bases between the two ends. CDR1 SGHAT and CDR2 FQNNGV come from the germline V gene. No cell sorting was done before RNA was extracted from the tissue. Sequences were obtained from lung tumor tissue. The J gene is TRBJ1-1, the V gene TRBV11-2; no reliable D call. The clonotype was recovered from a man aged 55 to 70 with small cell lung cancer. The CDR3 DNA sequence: TGTGCCAGCGGCCTTCACACTGAAGCTTTCTAT. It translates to CASGLHTEAFY.